Listed below are T cell receptor beta chains from one sample, sequenced in a study of graft-versus-host responses after intestinal transplantation. Only in-frame clones appear in the TCRdb table, and some are missing; sequencing was by immunoSEQ multiplex PCR. The table records about 50,000 clones, around 90% of them present only once. Their cognate antigens are unknown. This sample comprised unstimulated CD4+ T cells sorted from spleen or lymph node cells, obtained before transplant. The receptors originated from a human donor who was the organ donor for an intestinal transplant. The CDR3 runs from the conserved cysteine through the conserved F or W. A D gene is named only where the DNA matches it firmly. Size values are once, few and many counts, or a class for expanded clones, and some rows have none.

TRBJ2-1 | - | - | TRBV5-6 | TGTGCCAGCAGCTTGGCCTATGGGGGTGAGCAGTTCTTC | CASSLAYGGEQFF
TRBJ2-7 | few | TRBD1 | TRBV7-3 | TGTGCCAGCAGCTTAACCGGGACAGGGGCTGTCTCCTACGAGCAGTACTTC | CASSLTGTGAVSYEQYF
TRBJ2-7 | - | - | TRBV28 | TGTGCCAGCAGTTCCCCCGGACAGAGCTCCTACGAGCAGTATTTC | CASSSPGQSSYEQYF
TRBJ2-3 | - | - | TRBV7-9 | TGTGCCAGCAGCTTAGGGGGGCTTGGGGCACTTGATACGCAGTATTTT | CASSLGGLGALDTQYF
TRBJ2-2 | - | - | TRBV5-1 | TGCGCCAGCAGACACTTGAACACCGGGGAGCTGTTTTTT | CASRHLNTGELFF
TRBJ2-7 | - | TRBD2 | TRBV2 | TGTGCCAGCAGGGCCGGGACTAGTTTTGGAGAGCAGTACTTC | CASRAGTSFGEQYF
TRBJ2-2 | - | - | TRBV9 | TGTGCCAGCAGCGTCCGGGACTCCTTTTATCTCACCGGGGAGCTGTTTTTT | CASSVRDSFYLTGELFF
TRBJ2-2 | - | - | TRBV7-8 | TGTGCCAGCAGCTTAGTACGGGACATCAACACCGGGGAGCTGTTTTTT | CASSLVRDINTGELFF
TRBJ2-1 | - | TRBD2 | TRBV27 | TGTGCCAGCAGTCCGGGACTAGCGGGGGCCTCCTACAATGAGCAGTTCTTC | CASSPGLAGASYNEQFF
TRBJ2-5 | - | - | TRBV7-2 | TGTGCCAGCAGCTTATCGGACGATCAAGAGACCCAGTACTTC | CASSLSDDQETQYF
TRBJ2-5 | - | TRBD2 | TRBV6-1 | TGTGCCAGCACCTGGACTAGCGGGAGCGGAGAGACCCAGTACTTC | CASTWTSGSGETQYF
TRBJ1-4 | - | - | TRBV7-2 | TGTGCCAGCAGCTTATATGGGGGGAGGGGTAATGAAAAACTGTTTTTT | CASSLYGGRGNEKLFF
TRBJ2-7 | - | - | TRBV20-1 | TGCAGTGCTAGTTGGGGAACCGAGCAGTACTTC | CSASWGTEQYF
TRBJ2-2 | - | TRBD2 | TRBV25-1 | TGTGCCGGCAGTGAATGGGCGGGAGAAACCGGGGAGCTGTTTTTT | CAGSEWAGETGELFF
TRBJ2-4 | - | - | TRBV19 | TGTGCCAGTAGTCCGACGACAGGAATTCTAGCCAAAAACATTCAGTACTTC | CASSPTTGILAKNIQYF
TRBJ1-5 | - | - | TRBV29-1 | TGCAGCGTTGAAGCCAAAACACCCTTTAGCAATCAGCCCCAGCATTTT | CSVEAKTPFSNQPQHF
TRBJ2-5 | - | - | TRBV10-3 | TGTGCCATCAGTGACACCCAAGAGACCCAGTACTTC | CAISDTQETQYF
TRBJ2-3 | - | - | TRBV28 | TGTGCCAGCAGTTACGGGGAGATCGGCACAGATACGCAGTATTTT | CASSYGEIGTDTQYF
TRBJ2-2 | few | TRBD2 | TRBV9 | TGTGCCAGCAGCGTAGGACTAGCGGGACGGGGGGAGCTGTTTTTT | CASSVGLAGRGELFF
TRBJ2-5 | - | TRBD1 | TRBV30 | TGTGCCTGGAGTGGACAGGGGGCTGGTGAGACCCAGTACTTC | CAWSGQGAGETQYF
TRBJ2-1 | - | - | TRBV5-1 | TGCGCCAGCAGGGGCAACGGGAGATTCATTGAGCAGTTCTTC | CASRGNGRFIEQFF
TRBJ1-4 | few | - | TRBV27 | TGTGCCAGCAACTTAAGGGACCCTTCAACTAATGAAAAACTGTTTTTT | CASNLRDPSTNEKLFF
TRBJ1-2 | few | - | TRBV7-2 | TGTGCCAGCAGCCGCTCAACAGGGCCTCGGAGCTACACCTTC | CASSRSTGPRSYTF
TRBJ2-7 | - | TRBD2 | TRBV28 | TGTGCCAGCAGTATCCTACTAGCGGGAGTTGATGAGCAGTACTTC | CASSILLAGVDEQYF